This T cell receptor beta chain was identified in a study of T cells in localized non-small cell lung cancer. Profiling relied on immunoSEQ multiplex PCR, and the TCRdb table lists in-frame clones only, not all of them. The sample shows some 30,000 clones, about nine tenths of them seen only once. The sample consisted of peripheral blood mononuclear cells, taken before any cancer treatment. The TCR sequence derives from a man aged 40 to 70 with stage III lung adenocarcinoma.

The CDR3 DNA reads TGCAGCGTTACGAACAGGGGGCAAAGGGGCAATGAGCAGTTCTTC. This gives the protein CSVTNRGQRGNEQFF. The rearrangement joins TRBV29-1 to TRBJ2-1; 9 bases are a match to TRBD1. Looked up from germline, CDR1 is SQVTM and CDR2 is ANQGSEA. Unmatched junction bases numbered 11, after V lost 5 bases and J lost 6 bases. The CDR3 sequence is 15 residues long.